The 15 T cell receptor beta chains below come from one sample, sequenced in a study of Graves' ophthalmopathy and Graves' hyperthyroidism. The study amplified TCR beta CDR3 regions using RNA transcripts. In the first round, RT-PCR was carried out with HTBI primers, and a multiplex PCR formed the second round. One entry per CDR3 protein, called by TCRdb with MiXCR from the multiplex PCR reads. The sample has hundreds of thousands of distinct CDR3 sequences, more than 40% seen once. Sequencing was done on a sample of peripheral blood. The receptors here all came from an adult man with Graves' ophthalmopathy.

This clonotype showed up just a few times. This chain connects TRBV5-1 to TRBJ2-7, with 10 positions matching TRBD2. Losses at the gene ends were 0 bases for V and 5 bases for J; bases not matched to a gene: 8. The CDR3 contains 16 residues. Germline CDR1 is SGHRS and CDR2 is YFSETQ. CDR3 residues: CASSLAGLAGGNEQYF. Here the CDR3 DNA reads TGCGCCAGCAGCTTGGCCGGATTAGCGGGAGGTAACGAGCAGTACTTC.

This clonotype was seen only a few times. The V and J genes are TRBV7-9 and TRBJ1-3; D unclear. CDR3 length equals 14 residues. The ends were cut back, 5 bases at V and 2 bases at J, with 10 bases in the middle. CDR1 is SEHNR and CDR2 is FQNEAQ in the germline V gene (reference sequence). The CDR3 region is CASSQVTAGNTIYF. In DNA form, the CDR3 reads TGTGCCAGCAGCCAAGTGACGGCTGGAAACACCATATATTTT.

The chain is built from TRBV20-1 and TRBJ2-4; possible D gene TRBD1, 5 bases. Germline V gene sequence: CDR1 DFQATT, CDR2 SNEGSKA (reference sequence). The V and J ends lost 3 bases and 9 bases respectively, with 12 bases between them. This CDR3 has 12 residues. Here the CDR3 reads CSARVGAGIQYF. Written as DNA, the CDR3 is TGCAGTGCTAGGGTAGGGGCAGGCATTCAGTACTTC.

This clonotype was seen many times. The chain carries TRBV6-5 and TRBJ1-6, with D perhaps matching TRBD1 (5 bases). The V and J ends lost 5 bases and 10 bases respectively, with 18 bases between them. The CDR3 extends over 15 amino acids. CDR1 and CDR2 from the germline V gene are MNHEY and SVGAGI. CDR3 bases: TGTGCCAGCAGTCTACGGTGGCAGGGCGGATCACCCCTCCACTTT. It yields the protein CASSLRWQGGSPLHF.

This clonotype was picked up a small number of times. The chain employs TRBV5-1 and TRBJ1-2, with D hard to call. V was cut by 4 bases and J by 4 bases, with 11 bases left in between. From germline, CDR1 is SGHRS and CDR2 YFSETQ. The CDR3 is 13 amino acids. CDR3 nucleotide sequence: TGCGCCAGCAGCCCAGTAGAAGCCTATGGCTACACCTTC. Residues: CASSPVEAYGYTF.

A note on this clonotype: A much larger clonotype is one base distant, so this may be a read error. The V and J genes are TRBV19 and TRBJ1-2; 8 nucleotides align to TRBD1. The length of the CDR3 is 16 residues. J was trimmed by 0 bases and V by 4 bases; bases with no gene match: 7. Germline-derived CDR1 and CDR2 are LNHDA and SQIVND (reference sequence). CDR3 coding DNA: TGTGCCAGTAGTACGGACGGGACAGGATCTAACTATGGCTACACCTTC. Translating gives CASSTDGTGSNYGYTF.

Comment on this clonotype: At one end the junction does not follow the germline gene, possibly because of a read error. This chain connects TRBV15 to TRBJ2-6; D is unresolved. Germline CDR1 LNHNV, CDR2 YYDKDF (reference sequence). The CDR3 loop spans 14 amino acids. CDR3: CATSRDRAANTEAF. The CDR3 nucleotides are TGTGCCACCAGCAGAGATAGGGCAGCCAACACTGAAGCTTTC. Together with reference TRBV15 and TRBJ2-6, the CDR3 gives the full variable domain: DAMVIQNPRYQVTQFGKPVTLSCSQTLNHNVMYWYQQKSSQAPKLLFHYYDKDFNNEADTPDNFQSRRPNTSFCFLDIRSPGLGDTAMYLCATSRDRAANTEAFGAGSRLTVL.

Remarks on this clonotype: A much larger clone lies a single base off, so this may be a read error. This likely comes from a read error, as the CDR3 has no conserved phenylalanine or tryptophan at its end. The CDR3 here is CASSFGDHSYEQYC. CDR3 sequence (DNA): TGTGCCAGCAGTTTCGGGGACCACTCCTACGAGCAGTACTGC. This chain links TRBV12-3 or TRBV12-4 with TRBJ2-7; D is tentatively TRBD1 or TRBD2 (5 bases each). V lost 3 bases, J lost 0 bases, and 9 bases lay in between. This CDR3 is 14 amino acids long.

In this sample, this clonotype turned up many times. The chain has TRBV12-3 or TRBV12-4 and TRBJ1-2; D possibly corresponds to TRBD1 (6 bases). This CDR3 has 13 residues. The V and J ends lost 4 bases and 8 bases respectively, with 14 bases between them. This CDR3 is CASSYTGTWGYTF. CDR3 sequence (DNA): TGTGCCAGCAGTTACACCGGGACATGGGGCTACACCTTC.

This clonotype showed up just a few times. The chain uses TRBV12-3 or TRBV12-4 and TRBJ1-6; D uncertain. V lost 3 bases and J lost 7, with 16 bases in between. This CDR3 contains 16 residues. CDR3 in amino acids: CASSFGEGTPNSPLHF. As DNA, the CDR3 is TGTGCCAGCAGTTTTGGGGAGGGAACCCCAAATTCACCCCTCCACTTT.

At least ten counts were recorded for this clonotype. This chain joins TRBV10-3 and TRBJ2-2; a possible D gene is TRBD1 (7 bases). This CDR3 has 16 residues. Looked up from germline, CDR1 is ENHRY and CDR2 is SYGVKD. The ends were cut back, 4 bases at V and 3 bases at J, with 15 bases in the middle. The CDR3 DNA is TGTGCCATCAGTGTTGGAGGGGACAGTTACACCGGGGAGCTGTTTTTT. It codes for CAISVGGDSYTGELFF.

This clonotype has only a few counts. The chain is built from TRBV30 and TRBJ1-1; no clear D gene. The V end was cut by 0 bases, the J end by 7 bases, with 6 bases between. The germline V gene has CDR1 GTSNPN and CDR2 SVGIG (reference sequence). The CDR3 has 11 residues. The CDR3 sequence is CAWSVRGEAFF. As DNA, the CDR3 is TGTGCCTGGAGTGTGCGGGGTGAAGCTTTCTTT.

The rearrangement links TRBV13 to TRBJ2-2; D is undetermined. With 4 bases removed from V and 4 bases from J, the gap between germline ends came to 13 bases. The length of the CDR3 is 15 residues. Germline CDR1 reads PRHDT; CDR2 reads FYEKMQ (reference sequence). Written as DNA, the CDR3 is TGTGCCAGCAGCTCCAGAGAAGGTCCCACCGGGGAGCTGTTTTTT. This encodes CASSSREGPTGELFF.

The V call is TRBV9, the J call TRBJ2-6, with 9 bases that match TRBD2. Germline values: CDR1 SGDLS, CDR2 YYNGEE. The CDR3 sequence is 18 residues long. Trimming at V came to 4 bases and at J to 2 bases, leaving 10 bases not matched to a gene. The CDR3 here is CASSQDQLAGTGANVLTF. The CDR3 DNA follows: TGTGCCAGCAGCCAAGATCAGCTAGCGGGGACTGGGGCCAACGTCCTGACTTTC.

This clonotype was observed many times. J is TRBJ1-1 and V is TRBV10-3; TRBD1 aligns across 10 bases. The CDR3 is 14 residues long. CDR1 ENHRY and CDR2 SYGVKD come from the germline V gene. The J segment lost 6 bases and the V segment lost 3 bases, leaving 4 bases of the junction unmatched. CDR3 region: CAISDRTGGAEAFF. CDR3 nucleotides: TGTGCCATCAGTGACCGGACAGGGGGGGCTGAAGCTTTCTTT.